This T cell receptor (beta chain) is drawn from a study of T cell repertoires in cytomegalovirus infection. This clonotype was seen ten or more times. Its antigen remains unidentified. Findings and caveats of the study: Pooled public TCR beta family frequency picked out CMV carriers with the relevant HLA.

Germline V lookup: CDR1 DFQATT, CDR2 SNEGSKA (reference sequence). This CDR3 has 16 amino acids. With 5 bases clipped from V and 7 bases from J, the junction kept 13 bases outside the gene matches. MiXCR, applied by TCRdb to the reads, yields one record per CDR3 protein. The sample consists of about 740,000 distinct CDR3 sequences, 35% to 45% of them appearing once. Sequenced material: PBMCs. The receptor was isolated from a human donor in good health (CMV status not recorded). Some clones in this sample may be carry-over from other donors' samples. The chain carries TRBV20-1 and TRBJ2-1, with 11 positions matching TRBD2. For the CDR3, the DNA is TGCAGTGCTGGACGTCATTTACTAGCGGGAGTAAATGAGCAGTTCTTC. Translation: CSAGRHLLAGVNEQFF.